This entry features one TCR beta chain sequence. Its binding antigen is unknown. Base quality data are lacking; no much larger clone is found one base away. TCRbeta CDR3 regions were amplified from genomic DNA using the immunoSEQ Assay, a bias-controlled multiplex PCR. As for how the authors treated the data: The number of nucleated cells in each sample was estimated by amplification of reference gene primers within the assay. To quantify the absolute abundance of each unique TCRbeta CDR3 rearrangement, sequence reads were collapsed and filtered. For each sample, productive Simpson clonality was calculated as the square root of Simpson's diversity index across productive rearrangements. Here the immuneACCESS table is served through TCRdb, limited to in-frame sequences with V and J called. Missing clones are a known gap in these copies; in checked studies unresolved V genes cover under half, and the rest lacks a known reason. That table gives V, J and clone size, and the DNA gave D and trimming. This sample is represented by about 160,000 clones; 85% to 90% of them were singletons. The ten largest clones add up to approximately 7% of the sample.

These data are taken from a study of blood T cell repertoires in COVID-19 (dated by TCRdb to the early 2020s). Some background on the complete study: Samples covering the acute and convalescent phases of COVID-19 were provided by collaborators in the United States, Italy and Spain. The material from the prospective study consisted of cDNA or gDNA derived from T cells, B-cell-depleted T cells, or PBMCs. The dataset comprised deeply sampled blood TCRbeta repertoires from subjects exposed to, actively infected with, or recovered from COVID-19. The repertoires were released in a freely available public database intended as a resource for research on the immune response to SARS-CoV-2. The samples were drawn from two sources: the first 160 participants of the ongoing ImmuneRACE study, and approximately 1,300 subjects contributed by 6 global collaborators. The sample metadata nearly always contained a de-identified subject ID, COVID-19 status, age in years and sex. HLA class I and class II types, where available, came from metadata supplied by the sample provider rather than from assay-based typing. Here is what the overall study found, with its caveats: Clinical and demographic metadata were provided uncurated, with the amount varying by source and participant.

Participants in the prospective study were enrolled through a virtual design, were aged 18 to 89 years, and lived in roughly 26 United States geographic areas. To assign participants to cohorts, the prospective study relied on clinical history that participants themselves reported in a screening survey and a study questionnaire. Recovered participants in ImmuneRACE Cohort 3 were defined by two consecutive negative NP/OP PCR tests, clearance by a healthcare professional, or resolution of symptoms. Each participant in the prospective study had whole blood, serum and a nasopharyngeal or oropharyngeal swab collected by mobile phlebotomists. Participants in the prospective study had the option to provide additional blood draws and questionnaires over a roughly 2-month period. Before DNA extraction, prospective study blood samples were shipped either frozen or at room temperature. V gives up 1 base and J gives up 10 bases, and the segment between their germline ends measures 11 bases. Per the germline V gene, SQVTM is the CDR1 and ANQGSEA is the CDR2. The cysteine opens and the phenylalanine closes a CDR3 of 12 amino acids. The DNA shown is the 36-base CDR3, in frame from base 1.

What was sequenced was PBMCs or T cells enriched from blood (not recorded which). The receptor was isolated from a woman in her forties or fifties who had recovered from COVID-19. The chain is assembled from TRBV29-1 and TRBJ2-1; the D gene is possibly TRBD2, with 6 bases matching. The nucleotide sequence is TGCAGCGTTGAAGGCGGGGATGGGGAGCAGTTCTTC. Its protein product is CSVEGGDGEQFF.